The entry below describes one T cell receptor beta chain. Its antigen specificity is not known. The record has no base qualities; no much larger clone is one base away. The sample comes from a study of beta chain features in type 1 diabetes (dated by TCRdb to 2016 to 2019). Regarding the study in general: Mean age, gender distribution, total cell number and subset yield did not differ between patients and healthy donors. A total of roughly 100,000,000 sorted cells were examined across all samples, and the number of cells per subset was strongly correlated with RNA yield. The study compared TCRB repertoires of sorted circulating CD4+ T cell subsets between recently diagnosed type 1 diabetes patients and matched healthy donors. Regulatory and stem cell-like memory subsets were obtained from only 8 patients and roughly eight healthy donors, while naive and central memory subsets were obtained from all 30 or so donors.

The entire isolated RNA was reverse transcribed using the High Capacity cDNA Reverse Transcription Kit, and thus expressed TCRB transcripts were sequenced. Naive, central memory and regulatory T cell samples underwent deep immunoSEQ sequencing, averaging about 3.5 million total reads per sample. After sorted cells were lysed in RLT buffer, RNA was extracted with DNase-treated RNeasy Micro or Mini kits, with the choice depending on cell number. Each cell subset was processed separately to prevent cross-contamination, with patient and healthy donor samples processed together. The immunoSEQ multiplex PCR was used to amplify TCRB sequences from cDNA, yielding 87-bp fragments that span the CDR3 region. The amplicons were sequenced using the Illumina HiSeq platform. The paper's processing steps were these. PCR bias was computationally corrected using synthetic template baselines, reads within Hamming distance 2 were collapsed, and singletons that could not be merged were discarded. Reads were aligned against IMGT so that V, D and J genes, CDR3 length and insertions or deletions at six rearrangement sites could be assigned. Clonotype counts were normalized to sorted cell number within each subset before computing true diversity and Gini coefficients with the tcR R package. The overlap coefficient, calculated on TCRB nucleotide sequences, was used to measure repertoire sharing. Out-of-frame TCRB sequences from naive cells were analyzed as a proxy for the pre-selection repertoire. Here the immuneACCESS table is served through TCRdb, limited to in-frame sequences with V and J called. Missing clones are a known gap in these copies; in checked studies unresolved V genes cover under half, and the rest lacks a known reason. From that table come the V and J calls and clone size; the DNA was used to work out D and trimming. Counted in this sample were 900,000 or so clones; 15% to 20% of them appeared once. Around 0.02% of the sample rests with the top ten.

Measured from the cysteine to the phenylalanine, the CDR3 is 11 residues long. Only CDR3 DNA remains: 33 bases, in frame from the first base. The CDR1 and CDR2 encoded by the germline V gene are SGHVT and SQSDAQ. V drops 0 bases and J drops 6 bases, leaving 0 bases in between. Broader findings and caveats from the paper: In all four CD4+ subsets, TCRB CDR3 length was moderately but significantly shorter in type 1 diabetes patients. Naive, central memory and regulatory TCRB repertoires appeared more similar among patients than among healthy donors. Fewer insertions and more nucleotide deletions at VDJ recombination sites were observed in patients with type 1 diabetes, implying thymic rearrangement abnormalities. Shorter templates might have been favored by PCR, but patient and control samples were amplified and corrected together, so both groups would have been affected equally by any skew. Because cDNA was sequenced instead of genomic DNA, highly expressing activated cells could be over-represented, though the groups showed no difference in activation or CD3 levels. Only small numbers of individuals were included in the HLA sub-analyses, which left unresolved whether HLA type had any influence on TCRB rearrangement.

Each donor gave one peripheral blood draw, averaging around 120 mL, which was collected into heparinised tubes. Using a panel that included CD45RO, CCR7, CD25, CD127, CD95 and CD27, naive, central memory, regulatory and stem cell-like memory CD4+ T cells were sorted on a BD FACSAria II. Every sorted population had a purity above 95%. PBMCs were isolated immediately by Lymphoprep density gradient centrifugation and stained directly without culture. So that batch effects would be minimized, each experiment stained and sorted samples in pairs, pairing one healthy donor with one patient. The rearranged chain carries TRBV7-4 and TRBJ1-5, with the identity of the D gene unclear. The sequencing sample was made of naive CD4+ T cells from blood. The cell subset or site label for this specimen denotes: true naive CD4+ T cells. This clonotype was obtained from a woman between 18 and 29 years old in good health. The DNA sequence is given as TGTGCCAGCAGCTTAGCTCAGCCCCAGCATTTT. Its product reads: CASSLAQPQHF.